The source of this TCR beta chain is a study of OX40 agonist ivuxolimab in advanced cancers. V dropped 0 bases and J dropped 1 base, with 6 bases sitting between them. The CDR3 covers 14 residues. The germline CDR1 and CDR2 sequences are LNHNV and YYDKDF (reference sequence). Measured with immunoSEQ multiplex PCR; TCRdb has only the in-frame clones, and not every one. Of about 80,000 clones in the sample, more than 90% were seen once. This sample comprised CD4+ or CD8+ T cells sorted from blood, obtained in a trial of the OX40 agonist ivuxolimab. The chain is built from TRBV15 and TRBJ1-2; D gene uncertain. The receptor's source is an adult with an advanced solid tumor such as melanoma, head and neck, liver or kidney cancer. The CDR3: CATSRDRVNYGYTF. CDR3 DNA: TGTGCCACCAGCAGAGATCGGGTTAACTATGGCTACACCTTC. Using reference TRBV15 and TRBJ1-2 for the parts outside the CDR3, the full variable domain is DAMVIQNPRYQVTQFGKPVTLSCSQTLNHNVMYWYQQKSSQAPKLLFHYYDKDFNNEADTPDNFQSRRPNTSFCFLDIRSPGLGDTAMYLCATSRDRVNYGYTFGSGTRLTVV.